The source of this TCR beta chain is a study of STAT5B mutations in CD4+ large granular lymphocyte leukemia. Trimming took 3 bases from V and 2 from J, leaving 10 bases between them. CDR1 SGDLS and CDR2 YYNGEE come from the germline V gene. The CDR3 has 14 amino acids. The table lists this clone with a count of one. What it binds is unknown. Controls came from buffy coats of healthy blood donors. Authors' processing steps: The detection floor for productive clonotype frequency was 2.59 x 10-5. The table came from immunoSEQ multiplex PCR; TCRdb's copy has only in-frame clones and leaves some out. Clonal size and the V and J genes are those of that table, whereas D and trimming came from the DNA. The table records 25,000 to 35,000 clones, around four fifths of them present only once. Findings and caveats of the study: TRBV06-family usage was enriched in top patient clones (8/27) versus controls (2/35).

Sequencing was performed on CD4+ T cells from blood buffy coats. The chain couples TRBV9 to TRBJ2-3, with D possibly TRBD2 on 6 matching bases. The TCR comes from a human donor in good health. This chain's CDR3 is CASSGSGPTDTQYF. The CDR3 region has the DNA TGTGCCAGCAGCGGTAGCGGACCCACAGATACGCAGTATTTT.